This TCR beta chain stems from a study of OX40 agonist ivuxolimab in advanced cancers. Across the study: Patients in dose escalation had liver, melanoma, kidney or head and neck cancers. Study results and limitations: At 0.1 to 3.0 mg/kg, clonal expansion of CD4+ and CD8+ blood T cells had occurred by week 6. Expanded clones were, on average, more numerous among CD8+ T cells than CD4+.

Anyone with autoimmune disease history or systemic immunosuppression was excluded. Assay: immunoSEQ multiplex PCR; the TCRdb copy retains only in-frame clones and omits some. The data show 87,000 or so clones, 87% seen once. V was cut by 3 bases and J by 5 bases, with 7 bases left in between. Germline-derived CDR1 and CDR2 are KGHSH and LQKENI. The CDR3 covers 13 residues. Of note for this clone: Antigen unknown.

Sequenced material: CD4+ or CD8+ T cells sorted from blood, taken in a trial of the OX40 agonist ivuxolimab. This chain connects TRBV18 to TRBJ2-2, with TRBD1 as a possible D gene (5 bases). The clonotype comes from an adult with an advanced solid tumor such as melanoma, head and neck, liver or kidney cancer. Written as DNA, the CDR3 is TGTGCCAGCTCACCGCGACAGACCGGGGAGCTGTTTTTT. This codes for CASSPRQTGELFF.